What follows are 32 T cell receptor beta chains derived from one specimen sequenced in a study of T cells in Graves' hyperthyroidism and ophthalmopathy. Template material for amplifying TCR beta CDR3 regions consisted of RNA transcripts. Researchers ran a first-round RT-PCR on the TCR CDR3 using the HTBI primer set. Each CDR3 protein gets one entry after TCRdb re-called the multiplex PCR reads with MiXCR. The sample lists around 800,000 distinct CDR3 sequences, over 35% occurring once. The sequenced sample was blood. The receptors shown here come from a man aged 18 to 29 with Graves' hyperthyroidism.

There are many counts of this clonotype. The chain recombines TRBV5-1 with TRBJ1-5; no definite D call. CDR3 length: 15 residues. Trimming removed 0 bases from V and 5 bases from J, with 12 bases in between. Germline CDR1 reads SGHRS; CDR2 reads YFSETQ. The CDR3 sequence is CASSLVSGRHQPQHF. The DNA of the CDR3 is TGCGCCAGCAGCTTGGTATCCGGGAGACATCAGCCCCAGCATTTT.

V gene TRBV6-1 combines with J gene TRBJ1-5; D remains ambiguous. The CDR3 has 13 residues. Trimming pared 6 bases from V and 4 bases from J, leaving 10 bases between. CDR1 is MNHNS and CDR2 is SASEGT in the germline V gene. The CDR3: CASRETLNQPQHF. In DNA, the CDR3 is TGTGCCAGCAGAGAGACACTGAATCAGCCCCAGCATTTT.

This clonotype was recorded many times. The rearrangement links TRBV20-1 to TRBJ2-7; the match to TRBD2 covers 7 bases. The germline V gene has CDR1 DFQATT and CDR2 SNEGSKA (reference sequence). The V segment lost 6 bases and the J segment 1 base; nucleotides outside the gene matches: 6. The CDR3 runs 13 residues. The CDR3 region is CSARPGGSYEQYF. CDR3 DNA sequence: TGCAGTGCCAGACCGGGGGGTTCCTACGAGCAGTACTTC.

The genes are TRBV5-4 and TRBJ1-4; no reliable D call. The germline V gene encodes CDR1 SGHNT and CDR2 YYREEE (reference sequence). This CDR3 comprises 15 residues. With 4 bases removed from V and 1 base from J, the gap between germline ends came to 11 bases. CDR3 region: CASSPLQGTNEKLFF. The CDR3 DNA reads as TGTGCCAGCAGCCCTCTCCAAGGAACTAATGAAAAACTGTTTTTT.

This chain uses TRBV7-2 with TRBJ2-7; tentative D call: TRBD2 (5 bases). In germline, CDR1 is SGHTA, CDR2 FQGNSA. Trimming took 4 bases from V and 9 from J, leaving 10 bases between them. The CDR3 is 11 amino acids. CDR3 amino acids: CASSSTAGQYF. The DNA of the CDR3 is TGTGCCAGCAGCTCAACGGCGGGGCAGTACTTC.

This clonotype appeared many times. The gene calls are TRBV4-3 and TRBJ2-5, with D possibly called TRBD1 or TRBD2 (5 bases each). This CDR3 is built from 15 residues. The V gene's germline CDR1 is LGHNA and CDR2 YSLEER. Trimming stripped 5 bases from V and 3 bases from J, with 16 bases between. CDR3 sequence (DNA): TGCGCCAGCAGCTTCCAACGGGACGTAAAAGAGACCCAGTACTTC. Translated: CASSFQRDVKETQYF.

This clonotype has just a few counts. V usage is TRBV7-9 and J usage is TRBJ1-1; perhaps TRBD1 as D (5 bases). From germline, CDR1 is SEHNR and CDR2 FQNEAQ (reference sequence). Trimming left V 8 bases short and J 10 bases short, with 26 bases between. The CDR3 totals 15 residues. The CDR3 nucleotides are TGTGCCAGCGGGTCTTATATTGGGGCACCGGCCGGAGCTTTCTTT. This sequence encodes CASGSYIGAPAGAFF. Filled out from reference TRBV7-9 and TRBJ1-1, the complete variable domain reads DTGVSQNPRHKITKRGQNVTFRCDPISEHNRLYWYRQTLGQGPEFLTYFQNEAQLEKSRLLSDRFSAERPKGSFSTLEIQRTEQGDSAMYLCASGSYIGAPAGAFFGQGTRLTVV.

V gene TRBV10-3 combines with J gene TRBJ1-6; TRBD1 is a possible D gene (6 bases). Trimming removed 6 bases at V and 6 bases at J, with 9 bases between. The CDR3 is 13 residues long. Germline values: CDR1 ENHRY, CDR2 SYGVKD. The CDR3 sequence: CAIRTGLNSPLHF. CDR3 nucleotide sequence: TGTGCCATCAGAACAGGGCTTAATTCACCCCTCCACTTT.

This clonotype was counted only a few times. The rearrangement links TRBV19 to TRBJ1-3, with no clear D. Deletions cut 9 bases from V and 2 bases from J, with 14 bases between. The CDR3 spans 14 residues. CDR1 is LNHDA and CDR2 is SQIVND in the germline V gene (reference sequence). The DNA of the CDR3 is TGTGCCAGAGCCCCCAGAGGGACTGGAAACACCATATATTTT. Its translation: CARAPRGTGNTIYF.

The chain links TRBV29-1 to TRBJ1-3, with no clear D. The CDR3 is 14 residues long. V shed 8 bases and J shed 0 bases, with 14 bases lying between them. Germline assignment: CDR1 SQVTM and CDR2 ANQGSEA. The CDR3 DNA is TGCAGCAGTGAGGGCAGGAGCTCTGGAAACACCATATATTTT. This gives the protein CSSEGRSSGNTIYF. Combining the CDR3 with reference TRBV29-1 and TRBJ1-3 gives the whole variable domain SAVISQKPSRDICQRGTSLTIQCQVDSQVTMMFWYRQQPGQSLTLIATANQGSEATYESGFVIDKFPISRPNLTFSTLTVSNMSPEDSSIYLCSSEGRSSGNTIYFGEGSWLTVV.

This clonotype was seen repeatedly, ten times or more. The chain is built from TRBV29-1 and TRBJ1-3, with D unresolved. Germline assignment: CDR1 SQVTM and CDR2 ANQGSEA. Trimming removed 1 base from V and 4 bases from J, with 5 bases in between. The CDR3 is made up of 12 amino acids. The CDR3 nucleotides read TGCAGCGTTGAAGGCCGCGGAAACACCATATATTTT. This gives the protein CSVEGRGNTIYF.

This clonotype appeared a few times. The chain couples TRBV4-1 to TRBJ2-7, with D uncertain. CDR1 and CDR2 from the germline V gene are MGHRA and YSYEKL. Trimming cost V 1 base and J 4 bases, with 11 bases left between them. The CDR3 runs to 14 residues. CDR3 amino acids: CASSQVGARYEQYF. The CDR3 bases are TGCGCCAGCAGCCAAGTGGGCGCTAGATACGAGCAGTACTTC.

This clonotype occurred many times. This CDR3 reads CSAKRANYGYTF. CDR3 sequence (DNA): TGCAGTGCTAAGAGGGCCAACTATGGCTACACCTTC. This chain joins TRBV20-1 and TRBJ1-2, with D hard to call. The V end was cut by 4 bases, the J end by 2 bases, with 8 bases between. The CDR3 is 12 amino acids. The V gene's germline CDR1 is DFQATT and CDR2 SNEGSKA (reference sequence).

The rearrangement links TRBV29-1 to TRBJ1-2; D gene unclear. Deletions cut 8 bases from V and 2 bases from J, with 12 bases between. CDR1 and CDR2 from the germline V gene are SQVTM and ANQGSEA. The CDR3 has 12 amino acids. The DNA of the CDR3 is TGCAGCTCCCGGGCCGCCAACTATGGCTACACCTTC. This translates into CSSRAANYGYTF.

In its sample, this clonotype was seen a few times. CDR3 sequence reads: CASSARATPYEQYF. The CDR3 DNA reads as TGTGCCAGCAGCGCCCGGGCCACGCCCTACGAGCAGTACTTC. The rearrangement joins TRBV7-2 to TRBJ2-7, with unresolved D. Trimming stripped 5 bases from V and 2 bases from J, with 13 bases between. This CDR3 has 14 amino acids. Germline-derived CDR1 and CDR2 are SGHTA and FQGNSA.

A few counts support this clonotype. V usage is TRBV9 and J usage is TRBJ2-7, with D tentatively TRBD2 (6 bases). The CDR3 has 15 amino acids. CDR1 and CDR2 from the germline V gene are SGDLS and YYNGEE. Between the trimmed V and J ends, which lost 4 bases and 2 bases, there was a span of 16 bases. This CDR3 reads CASSQLTGAAYEQYF. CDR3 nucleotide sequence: TGTGCCAGCAGCCAACTAACGGGAGCAGCCTACGAGCAGTACTTC.

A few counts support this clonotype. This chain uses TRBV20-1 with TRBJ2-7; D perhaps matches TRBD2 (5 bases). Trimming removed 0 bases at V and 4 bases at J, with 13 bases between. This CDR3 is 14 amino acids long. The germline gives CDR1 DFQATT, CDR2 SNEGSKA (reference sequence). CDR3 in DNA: TGCAGTGCTAGAGATGCGCTCACTAGTTACGAGCAGTACTTC. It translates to CSARDALTSYEQYF.

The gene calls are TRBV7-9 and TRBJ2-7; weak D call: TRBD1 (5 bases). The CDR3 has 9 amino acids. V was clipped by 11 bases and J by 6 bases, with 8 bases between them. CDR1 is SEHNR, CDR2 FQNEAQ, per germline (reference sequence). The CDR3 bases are TGTGCCGGAAGGGGCGAGCAGTACTTC. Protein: CAGRGEQYF.

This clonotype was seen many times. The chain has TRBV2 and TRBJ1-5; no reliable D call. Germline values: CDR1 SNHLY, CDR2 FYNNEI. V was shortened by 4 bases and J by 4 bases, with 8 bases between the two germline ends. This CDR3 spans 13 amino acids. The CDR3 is CASSAWQNQPQHF. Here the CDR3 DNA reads TGTGCCAGCAGTGCTTGGCAGAATCAGCCCCAGCATTTT.

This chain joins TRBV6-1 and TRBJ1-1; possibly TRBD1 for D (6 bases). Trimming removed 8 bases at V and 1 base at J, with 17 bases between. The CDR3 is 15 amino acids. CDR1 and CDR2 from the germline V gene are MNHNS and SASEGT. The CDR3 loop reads CASGPTQGPNTEAFF. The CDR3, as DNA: TGTGCCAGCGGACCGACACAGGGCCCGAACACTGAAGCTTTCTTT.

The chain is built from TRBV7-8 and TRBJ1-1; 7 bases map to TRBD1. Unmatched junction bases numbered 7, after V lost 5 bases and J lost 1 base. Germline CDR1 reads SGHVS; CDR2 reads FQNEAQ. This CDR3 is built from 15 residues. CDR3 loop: CASSQHRDRNTEAFF. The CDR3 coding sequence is TGTGCCAGCAGCCAGCACCGGGACAGGAACACTGAAGCTTTCTTT.

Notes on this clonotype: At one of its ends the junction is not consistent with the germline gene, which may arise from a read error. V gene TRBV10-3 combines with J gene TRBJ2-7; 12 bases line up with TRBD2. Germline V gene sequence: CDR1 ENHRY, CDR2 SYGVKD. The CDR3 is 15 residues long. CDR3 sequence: CATSGRREATYGQYF. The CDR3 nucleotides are TGTGCGACTAGCGGGAGAAGGGAGGCGACCTACGGGCAGTACTTC.

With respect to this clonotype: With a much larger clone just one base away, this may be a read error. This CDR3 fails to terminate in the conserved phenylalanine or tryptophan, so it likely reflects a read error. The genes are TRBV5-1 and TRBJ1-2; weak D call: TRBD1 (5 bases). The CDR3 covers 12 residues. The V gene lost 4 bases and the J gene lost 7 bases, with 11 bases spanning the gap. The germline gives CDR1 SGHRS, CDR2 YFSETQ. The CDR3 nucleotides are TGCGCCAGCAGCGGGACGGGAGGTGGCTACACCCTC. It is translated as CASSGTGGGYTL.

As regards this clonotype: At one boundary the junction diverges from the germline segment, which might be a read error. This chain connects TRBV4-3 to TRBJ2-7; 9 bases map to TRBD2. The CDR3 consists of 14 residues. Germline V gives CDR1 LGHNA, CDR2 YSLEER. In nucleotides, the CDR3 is TGTGCCAGCAGCCATACTAGCGGGTCCTACGAGCAGTACTTC. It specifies CASSHTSGSYEQYF.

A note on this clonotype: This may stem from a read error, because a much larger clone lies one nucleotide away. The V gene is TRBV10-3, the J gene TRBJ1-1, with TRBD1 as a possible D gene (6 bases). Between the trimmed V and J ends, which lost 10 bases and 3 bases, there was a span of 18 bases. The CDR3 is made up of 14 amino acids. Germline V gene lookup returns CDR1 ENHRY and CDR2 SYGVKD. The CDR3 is CATHRGLSDTEAFF. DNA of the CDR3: TGTGCCACTCACCGGGGGCTTTCGGACACTGAAGCTTTCTTT.

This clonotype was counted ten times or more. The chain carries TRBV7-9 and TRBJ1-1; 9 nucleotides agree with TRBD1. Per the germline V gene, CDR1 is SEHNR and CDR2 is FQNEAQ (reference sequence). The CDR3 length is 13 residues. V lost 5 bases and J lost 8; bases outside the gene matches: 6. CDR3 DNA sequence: TGTGCCAGCAGCGGGGAAGGGACAGGGGAAGCTTTCTTT. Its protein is CASSGEGTGEAFF.

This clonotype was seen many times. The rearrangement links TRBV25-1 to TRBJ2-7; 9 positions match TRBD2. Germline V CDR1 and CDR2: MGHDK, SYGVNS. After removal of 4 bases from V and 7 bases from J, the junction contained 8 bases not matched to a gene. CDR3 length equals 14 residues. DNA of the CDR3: TGTGCCAGCAGTGGAGAGAGCGGGAGGTGGGAGCAGTACTTC. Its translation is CASSGESGRWEQYF.

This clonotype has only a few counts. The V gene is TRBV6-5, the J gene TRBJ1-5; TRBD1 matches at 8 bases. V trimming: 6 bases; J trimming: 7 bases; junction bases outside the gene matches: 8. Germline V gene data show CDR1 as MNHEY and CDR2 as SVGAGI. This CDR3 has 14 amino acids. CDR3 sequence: CASSFGQGRQPQHF. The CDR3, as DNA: TGTGCCAGCAGCTTCGGACAGGGACGGCAGCCCCAGCATTTT.

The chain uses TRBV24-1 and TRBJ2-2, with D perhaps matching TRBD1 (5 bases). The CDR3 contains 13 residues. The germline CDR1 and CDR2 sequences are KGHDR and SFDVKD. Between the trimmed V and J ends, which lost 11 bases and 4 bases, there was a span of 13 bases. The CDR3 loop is CASRAGPTGELFF. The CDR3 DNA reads TGTGCCAGCAGGGCAGGGCCCACCGGGGAGCTGTTTTTT.

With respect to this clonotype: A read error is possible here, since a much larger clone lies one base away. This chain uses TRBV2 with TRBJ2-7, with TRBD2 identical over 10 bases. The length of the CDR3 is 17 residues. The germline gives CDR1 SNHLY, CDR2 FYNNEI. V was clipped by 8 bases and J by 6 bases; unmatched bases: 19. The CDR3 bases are TGTGCCAGCCAGAAGACAGTCGGACTAGCGGAGGGGCCCGAGCAGTACTTC. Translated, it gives CASQKTVGLAEGPEQYF.

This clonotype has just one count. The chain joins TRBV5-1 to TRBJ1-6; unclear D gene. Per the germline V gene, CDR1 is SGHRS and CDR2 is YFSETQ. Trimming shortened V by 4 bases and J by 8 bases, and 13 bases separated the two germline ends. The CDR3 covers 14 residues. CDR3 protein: CASSQSDGYSPLHF. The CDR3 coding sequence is TGCGCCAGCAGCCAGTCAGACGGTTATTCACCCCTCCACTTT.

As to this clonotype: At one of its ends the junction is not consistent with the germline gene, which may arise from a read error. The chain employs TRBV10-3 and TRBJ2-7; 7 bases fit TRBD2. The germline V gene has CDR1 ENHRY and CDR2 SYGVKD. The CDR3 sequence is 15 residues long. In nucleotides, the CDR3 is TGTGCCAGCAGTACCCTAGCGGTTCTCTCCTACGAGCAGTACTTC. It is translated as CASSTLAVLSYEQYF.